The 20 T cell receptor beta chains below were found in one sample sequenced in a study of blood T cells in healthy people across ages. For the second PCR, which ran for about 6 to 11 cycles, a sample-barcoded 5' primer and a J-beta primer mix were used. Via MiXCR, TCRdb re-called the 5' RACE reads, giving one row per CDR3 protein. The sample carries hundreds of thousands of distinct CDR3 sequences, around 54% recorded once. Source material: blood. The origin of the receptors is a man aged 55 to 70 in good health.

The rearrangement uses TRBV7-2 and TRBJ2-5; 7 bases fit TRBD2. This CDR3 comprises 14 residues. The V gene's germline CDR1 is SGHTA and CDR2 FQGNSA. V dropped 2 bases and J dropped 11; count of bases not matched to a gene: 11. In DNA form, the CDR3 reads TGTGCCAGCAGCTTAAACGGGGGGAAATATGAGCAGTACTTC. Translation gives CASSLNGGKYEQYF.

The chain links TRBV6-2 or TRBV6-3 to TRBJ2-5, with 8 bases matching TRBD2. J lost 0 bases, V lost 7 bases, and 4 bases had no gene match. Germline values: CDR1 MNHEY, CDR2 SVGEGT. The CDR3 has 14 amino acids. As DNA, the CDR3 is TGTGCCAGCATCCGCGGGGGGAACCAAGAGACCCAGTACTTC. Protein sequence: CASIRGGNQETQYF.

This clonotype was picked up a small number of times. The rearrangement uses TRBV27 and TRBJ1-4, with D maybe TRBD1 (6 bases). V was shortened by 6 bases and J by 12 bases, with 23 bases between the two germline ends. Germline V CDR1 and CDR2: MNHEY, SMNVEV (reference sequence). The CDR3 loop spans 15 amino acids. The CDR3 DNA reads TGTGCCAGCAGCCTGACAGGCACCCCCGGGGCGGAACTGTTTTTT. As protein: CASSLTGTPGAELFF.

This rearrangement joins TRBV5-6 to TRBJ2-1; D possibly corresponds to TRBD2 (5 bases). The germline CDR1 and CDR2 sequences are SGHDT and YYEEEE. V gave up 4 bases and J gave up 11 bases, with 25 bases separating them. This CDR3 is built from 16 residues. The CDR3 coding sequence is TGTGCCAGCAGCGCAGAACTAGGAAGTACCGAGAGAAAGCAGTTCTTC. This gives the protein CASSAELGSTERKQFF.

The sample holds a few counts of this clonotype. CDR3 nucleotides: TGCAGCGTGGCCGGTACAGGGGTTGAAAAACTGTTTTTT. Its protein is CSVAGTGVEKLFF. The J gene is TRBJ1-4, the V gene TRBV29-1; 7 nucleotides agree with TRBD1. The length of the CDR3 is 13 residues. The germline CDR1 and CDR2 sequences are SQVTM and ANQGSEA. J was trimmed by 7 bases and V by 6 bases; bases with no gene match: 8.

This chain links TRBV5-1 with TRBJ1-1, with a weak D call TRBD1 (5 bases). V was pared by 3 bases and J by 0 bases, with 12 bases between. This CDR3 comprises 15 residues. The germline CDR1 and CDR2 sequences are SGHRS and YFSETQ. The CDR3 here is CASSSTGPVNTEAFF. The CDR3 DNA follows: TGCGCCAGCAGCTCCACGGGACCGGTGAACACTGAAGCTTTCTTT. The full variable domain, its missing parts supplied by reference TRBV5-1 and TRBJ1-1, is KAGVTQTPRYLIKTRGQQVTLSCSPISGHRSVSWYQQTPGQGLQFLFEYFSETQRNKGNFPGRFSGRQFSNSRSEMNVSTLELGDSALYLCASSSTGPVNTEAFFGQGTRLTVV.

The chain joins TRBV20-1 to TRBJ1-6; perhaps TRBD1 as D (6 bases). The germline V and J ends were trimmed by 2 bases and 2 bases, with 19 bases remaining between them. Looked up from germline, CDR1 is DFQATT and CDR2 is SNEGSKA (reference sequence). The CDR3 has 18 amino acids. CDR3 sequence (DNA): TGCAGTGCTAGAAGGAGTGCATGGGGGGGCGCCTATAATTCACCCCTCCACTTT. It encodes CSARRSAWGGAYNSPLHF.

This clonotype showed up just a few times. The chain is built from TRBV6-5 and TRBJ2-3; 9 bases match TRBD2. CDR1 and CDR2 (germline): MNHEY, SVGAGI. Losses at the gene ends were 4 bases for V and 5 bases for J; bases not matched to a gene: 7. This CDR3 is 15 amino acids long. The CDR3 loop reads CASSWGGGAGDTQYF. CDR3 nucleotides: TGTGCCAGCAGTTGGGGCGGGGGGGCCGGAGATACGCAGTATTTT.

The chain combines TRBV29-1 with TRBJ1-1; 8 bases agree with TRBD1. Germline V gene sequence: CDR1 SQVTM, CDR2 ANQGSEA. Trimming cost V 7 bases and J 5 bases; bases outside gene matches: 12. This CDR3 is 14 amino acids long. The CDR3 reads CSARPGGAETEAFF. The CDR3 DNA reads as TGCAGCGCCCGCCCAGGGGGCGCTGAGACTGAAGCTTTCTTT.

The chain has TRBV6-1 and TRBJ2-7; weak D call: TRBD1 (5 bases). The V gene lost 6 bases and the J gene lost 5 bases, with 14 bases spanning the gap. Germline assignment: CDR1 MNHNS and CDR2 SASEGT. This CDR3 is built from 13 residues. CDR3 nucleotide sequence: TGTGCCAGCAGCGAACCAGGGATCGACGAGCAGTACTTC. This codes for CASSEPGIDEQYF.

This chain joins TRBV12-3 or TRBV12-4 and TRBJ2-7; D perhaps matches TRBD1 (5 bases). V shed 0 bases and J shed 0 bases, with 15 bases lying between them. This CDR3 has 17 residues. In nucleotides, the CDR3 is TGTGCCAGCAGTTTAGCGGGTAACAGGCTAAGCTCCTACGAGCAGTACTTC. Translation: CASSLAGNRLSSYEQYF.

This clonotype has only one observation. J is TRBJ1-1 and V is TRBV29-1; 8 nucleotides agree with TRBD1. The V gene's germline CDR1 is SQVTM and CDR2 ANQGSEA. The length of the CDR3 is 13 residues. With V trimmed by 5 bases and J by 4 bases, 6 bases remained unmatched. The CDR3: CSVSTGTGTEAFF. For the CDR3, the DNA is TGCAGCGTTTCTACCGGGACAGGCACTGAAGCTTTCTTT.

The chain carries TRBV10-3 and TRBJ2-2; D is unclear. With 3 bases removed from V and 4 bases from J, the gap between germline ends came to 12 bases. The CDR3 runs to 15 residues. CDR1 is ENHRY and CDR2 is SYGVKD in the germline V gene. Here the CDR3 DNA reads TGTGCCATCAGTGAAATCGGTGGACCCACCGGGGAGCTGTTTTTT. Protein product: CAISEIGGPTGELFF.

This clonotype occurred a few times. V is TRBV6-2 or TRBV6-3 and J is TRBJ2-4; 9 bases are shared with TRBD2. Germline V CDR1 and CDR2: MNHEY, SVGEGT. This CDR3 contains 15 residues. J gave up 1 base and V 7 bases, and 5 bases lay outside the gene matches. The CDR3 DNA follows: TGTGCCAGCACCGCGCTAGCGGGGGCCAAAAACATTCAGTACTTC. This codes for CASTALAGAKNIQYF.

The chain links TRBV12-3 or TRBV12-4 to TRBJ2-5, with D possibly called TRBD1 or TRBD2 (5 bases each). This CDR3 contains 15 residues. Trimming took 0 bases from V and 4 from J, leaving 12 bases between them. CDR3 DNA sequence: TGTGCCAGCAGTTTAGCAGGGTTGGGGGTAGAGACCCAGTACTTC. It yields the protein CASSLAGLGVETQYF.

The rearrangement joins TRBV20-1 to TRBJ2-7, with TRBD1 matching over 10 bases. V lost 5 bases, J lost 4 bases, and 8 bases stayed unmatched. Germline V gives CDR1 DFQATT, CDR2 SNEGSKA (reference sequence). There are 14 residues in the CDR3. The CDR3 DNA reads as TGCAGTGCTCCGGACAGGGGGGGGAAATACGAGCAGTACTTC. This translates into CSAPDRGGKYEQYF.

This chain connects TRBV6-6 to TRBJ1-2; 7 bases agree with TRBD1. This CDR3 has 15 residues. Germline CDR1 MNHNY, CDR2 SVGAGI (reference sequence). The V gene end was trimmed by 3 bases and the J gene end by 5 bases; junction bases not matched to a gene: 9. The CDR3 DNA reads as TGTGCCAGCAGTTATCCCTGGCAGGGGGAATATGGCTACACCTTC. Translation: CASSYPWQGEYGYTF.

This clonotype was picked up a small number of times. The gene calls are TRBV11-2 and TRBJ2-7; D perhaps matches TRBD1 (6 bases). The CDR3 sequence is 15 residues long. The V end was cut by 0 bases, the J end by 2 bases, with 11 bases between. The germline gives CDR1 SGHAT, CDR2 FQNNGV. The CDR3 DNA is TGTGCCAGCAGCTTAGACCCCGGGACAACCTACGAGCAGTACTTC. Its protein product is CASSLDPGTTYEQYF.

V and J are TRBV20-1 and TRBJ2-7; a possible D gene is TRBD2 (6 bases). The J call may be in error: the DNA end matches TRBJ2-5 better. Germline CDR1 and CDR2: DFQATT and SNEGSKA (reference sequence). The CDR3 is 14 residues long. The CDR3 DNA sequence: TGCAGTGCTCACCGGGACGGAGGGGCTCAGACCCAGTACTTC. It is translated as CSAHRDGGAQTQYF.

The CDR3 sequence is CSARTGTGDEKLFF. CDR3 nucleotide sequence: TGCAGTGCCCGGACCGGGACAGGGGATGAAAAACTGTTTTTT. The chain is built from TRBV20-1 and TRBJ1-4, with 10 positions matching TRBD1. J gave up 6 bases and V 6 bases, and 7 bases lay outside the gene matches. The CDR3 is 14 residues long. Germline CDR1 is DFQATT and CDR2 is SNEGSKA (reference sequence).